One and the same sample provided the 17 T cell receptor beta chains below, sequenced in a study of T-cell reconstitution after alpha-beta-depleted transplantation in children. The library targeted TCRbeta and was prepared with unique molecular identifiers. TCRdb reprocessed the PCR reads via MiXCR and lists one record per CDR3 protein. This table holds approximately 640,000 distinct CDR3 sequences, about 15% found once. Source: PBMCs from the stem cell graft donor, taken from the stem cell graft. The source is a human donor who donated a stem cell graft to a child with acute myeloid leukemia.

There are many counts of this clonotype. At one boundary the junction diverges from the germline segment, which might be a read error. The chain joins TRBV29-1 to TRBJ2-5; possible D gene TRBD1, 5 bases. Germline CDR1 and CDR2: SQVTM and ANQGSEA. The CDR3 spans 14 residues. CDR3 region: CSGGDLQPQGTQYF. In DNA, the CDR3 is TGCAGCGGGGGCGATCTCCAACCCCAAGGGACCCAGTACTTC.

The CDR3 DNA is TGTGCCAGCAGCAGGGGGGTCTTACCCCCTTACAATGAGCAGTTCTTC. Its protein is CASSRGVLPPYNEQFF. This chain uses TRBV21-1 with TRBJ2-1; the table gives TRBD1 as D, unverified against the DNA. TRBV21-1 constitutes a pseudogene. The CDR3 has 16 residues.

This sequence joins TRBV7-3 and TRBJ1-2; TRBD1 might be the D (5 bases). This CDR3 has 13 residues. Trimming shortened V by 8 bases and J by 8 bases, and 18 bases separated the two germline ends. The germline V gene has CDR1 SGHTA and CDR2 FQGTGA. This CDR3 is CASGPHGGNGYTF. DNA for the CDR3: TGTGCCAGCGGCCCTCACGGGGGTAACGGCTACACCTTC. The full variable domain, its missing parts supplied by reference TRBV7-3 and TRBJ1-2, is GAGVSQTPSNKVTEKGKYVELRCDPISGHTALYWYRQSLGQGPEFLIYFQGTGAADDSGLPNDRFFAVRPEGSVSTLKIQRTERGDSAVYLCASGPHGGNGYTFGSGTRLTVV.

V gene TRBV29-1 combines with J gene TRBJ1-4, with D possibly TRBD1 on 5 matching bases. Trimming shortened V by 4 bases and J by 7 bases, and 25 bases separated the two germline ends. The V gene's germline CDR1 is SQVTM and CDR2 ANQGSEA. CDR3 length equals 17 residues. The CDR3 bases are TGCAGCGTTGTGATGGGAACCGGGACTTCTCAGGGTGAAAAACTGTTTTTT. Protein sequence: CSVVMGTGTSQGEKLFF.

CDR3 nucleotides: TGCAGTGCTAGGAAGAACGCGAACACCGGGGAGCTGTTTTTT. Encoded protein: CSARKNANTGELFF. V and J are TRBV20-1 and TRBJ2-2; D gene unclear. The V end was cut by 3 bases, the J end by 0 bases, with 8 bases between. CDR3 length: 14 amino acids. Looked up from germline, CDR1 is DFQATT and CDR2 is SNEGSKA (reference sequence).

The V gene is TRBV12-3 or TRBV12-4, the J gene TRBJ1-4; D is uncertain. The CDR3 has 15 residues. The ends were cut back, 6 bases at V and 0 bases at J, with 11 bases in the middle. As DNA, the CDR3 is TGTGCCAGCAGCGAGACACTTGCAACTAATGAAAAACTGTTTTTT. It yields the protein CASSETLATNEKLFF.

CDR3 protein: CASSFLAHSNQPQHF. The DNA for the CDR3 is TGTGCCAGCAGTTTTCTGGCCCATAGCAATCAGCCCCAGCATTTT. The rearrangement joins TRBV12-3 or TRBV12-4 to TRBJ1-5; D is undetermined. V lost 3 bases and J lost 0, with 9 bases in between. The CDR3 runs to 15 residues.

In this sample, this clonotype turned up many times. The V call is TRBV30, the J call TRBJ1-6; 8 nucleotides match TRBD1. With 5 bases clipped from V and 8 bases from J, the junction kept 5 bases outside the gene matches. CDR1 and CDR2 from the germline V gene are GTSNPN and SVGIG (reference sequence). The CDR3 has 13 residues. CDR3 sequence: CAWDHRGDSPLHF. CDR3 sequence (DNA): TGTGCCTGGGATCACAGGGGGGATTCACCCCTCCACTTT.

DNA of the CDR3: TGTGCCAGCAGCCGTGGGACGGGAGGTGAAAAACTGTTTTTT. It encodes CASSRGTGGEKLFF. The chain employs TRBV5-5 and TRBJ1-4; TRBD1 is a possible D gene (5 bases). With 4 bases removed from V and 7 bases from J, the gap between germline ends came to 14 bases. The CDR3 consists of 14 residues. CDR1 is SGHKS and CDR2 is YYEKEE in the germline V gene (reference sequence).

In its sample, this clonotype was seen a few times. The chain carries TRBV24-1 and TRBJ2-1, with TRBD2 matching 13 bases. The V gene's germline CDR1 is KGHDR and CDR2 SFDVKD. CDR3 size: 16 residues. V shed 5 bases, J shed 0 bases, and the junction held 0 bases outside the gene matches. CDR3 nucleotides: TGTGCCACCAGTGGGACTAGCGGGGGCTCCTACAATGAGCAGTTCTTC. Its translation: CATSGTSGGSYNEQFF.

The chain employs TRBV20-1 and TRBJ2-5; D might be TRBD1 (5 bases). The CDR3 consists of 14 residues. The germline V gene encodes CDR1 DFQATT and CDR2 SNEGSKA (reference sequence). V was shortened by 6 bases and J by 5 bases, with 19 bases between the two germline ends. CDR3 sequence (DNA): TGCAGTGCCAAGGTTTCCAGGGTTGGCGAGACCCAGTACTTC. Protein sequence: CSAKVSRVGETQYF.

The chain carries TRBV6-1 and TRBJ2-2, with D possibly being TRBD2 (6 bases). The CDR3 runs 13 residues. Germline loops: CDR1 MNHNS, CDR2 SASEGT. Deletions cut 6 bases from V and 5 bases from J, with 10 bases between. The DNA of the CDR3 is TGTGCCAGCAGAGTTCTAGCGACCGGGGAGCTGTTTTTT. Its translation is CASRVLATGELFF.

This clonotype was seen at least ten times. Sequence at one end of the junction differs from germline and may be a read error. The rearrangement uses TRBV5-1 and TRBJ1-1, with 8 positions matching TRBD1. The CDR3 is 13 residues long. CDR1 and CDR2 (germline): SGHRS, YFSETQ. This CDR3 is CASSLQGDTEAFF. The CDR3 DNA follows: TGTGCCAGCAGTCTACAGGGGGACACTGAAGCTTTCTTT.

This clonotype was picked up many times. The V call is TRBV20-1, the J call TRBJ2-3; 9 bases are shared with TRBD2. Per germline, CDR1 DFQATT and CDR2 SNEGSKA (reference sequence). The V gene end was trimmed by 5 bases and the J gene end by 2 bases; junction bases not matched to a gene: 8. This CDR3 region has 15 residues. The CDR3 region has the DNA TGCAGTGCTCAGTTAGCGGGGGCATACACAGATACGCAGTATTTT. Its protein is CSAQLAGAYTDTQYF.

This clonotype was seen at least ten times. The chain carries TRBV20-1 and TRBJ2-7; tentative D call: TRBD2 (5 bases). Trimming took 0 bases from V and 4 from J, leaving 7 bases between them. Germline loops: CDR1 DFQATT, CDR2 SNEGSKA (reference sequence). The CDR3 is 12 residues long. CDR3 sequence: CSARETGYEQYF. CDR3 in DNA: TGCAGTGCTAGAGAAACGGGGTACGAGCAGTACTTC.

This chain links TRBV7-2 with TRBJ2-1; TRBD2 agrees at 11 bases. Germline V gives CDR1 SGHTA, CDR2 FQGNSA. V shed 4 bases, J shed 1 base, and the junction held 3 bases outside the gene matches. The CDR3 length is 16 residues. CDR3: CASSSSGGQSYNEQFF. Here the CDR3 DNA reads TGTGCCAGCAGCTCTAGCGGGGGGCAATCCTACAATGAGCAGTTCTTC. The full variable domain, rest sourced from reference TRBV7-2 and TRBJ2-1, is GAGVSQSPSNKVTEKGKDVELRCDPISGHTALYWYRQSLGQGLEFLIYFQGNSAPDKSGLPSDRFSAERTGGSVSTLTIQRTQQEDSAVYLCASSSSGGQSYNEQFFGPGTRLTVL.

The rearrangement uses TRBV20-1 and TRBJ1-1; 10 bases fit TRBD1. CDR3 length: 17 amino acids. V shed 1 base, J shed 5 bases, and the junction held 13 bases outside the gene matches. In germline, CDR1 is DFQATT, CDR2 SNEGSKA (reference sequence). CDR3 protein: CSARAPRQGASITEAFF. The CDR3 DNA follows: TGCAGTGCTAGAGCCCCGAGACAGGGGGCGAGCATAACTGAAGCTTTCTTT.